The 28 T cell receptor beta chains below come from one sample, sequenced in a study of tumor-infiltrating lymphocytes in oesophageal squamous cell carcinoma (dated by TCRdb to 2016 to 2017). Library generation was performed with PCR. The run used an Illumina HiSeq 2000. The public sequencing data were trimmed at Q25 with fastp and processed into clonotypes with MiXCR by TCRdb, which kept only in-frame beta chains. Each record represents a unique CDR3 protein, reported with the most common genes and DNA among its rows. A total of more than 15,000 distinct CDR3 sequences appear in this sample, less than 50% of them only once. The ten most abundant clones make up around 31% of the sample. The specimen sequenced was normal esophageal tissue next to the tumor. These TCRs come from a female donor with esophageal squamous cell carcinoma.

The V and J genes are TRBV7-2 and TRBJ1-2, with D possibly matching TRBD1 (6 bases). V was trimmed by 3 bases and J by 3 bases, leaving 8 bases between them. Germline assignment: CDR1 SGHTA and CDR2 FQGNSA. CDR3 length: 13 residues. The CDR3 loop reads CASSLDSDYGYTF. The CDR3, as DNA: TGTGCCAGCAGCTTGGACAGTGACTATGGCTACACCTTC.

This clonotype was counted a single time. The V and J genes are TRBV7-2 and TRBJ1-1, with 7 bases fitting TRBD1. V dropped 0 bases and J dropped 5; count of bases not matched to a gene: 9. The CDR3 is 16 amino acids. Germline assignment: CDR1 SGHTA and CDR2 FQGNSA. DNA of the CDR3: TGTGCCAGCAGCTTAGCAGGGGGCGCGGTGGGAACTGAAGCTTTCTTT. This gives the protein CASSLAGGAVGTEAFF.

V gene TRBV7-3 combines with J gene TRBJ2-3; TRBD2 matches at 8 bases. CDR3 length: 13 residues. Germline-derived CDR1 and CDR2 are SGHTA and FQGTGA. The V and J ends lost 5 bases and 6 bases, in that order; junction bases with no gene match: 4. CDR3 nucleotide sequence: TGTGCCAGCAGCGGGACTAGGGTGGATACGCAGTATTTT. Amino acids: CASSGTRVDTQYF.

V is TRBV6-1 and J is TRBJ2-4, with D possibly TRBD2 on 6 matching bases. The J call may be incorrect, as the DNA end agrees better with TRBJ2-1. The V gene's germline CDR1 is MNHNS and CDR2 SASEGT. This CDR3 has 15 amino acids. The CDR3 DNA is TGTGCCAGCAGATTTAAGGGAACTAGCCGCGATGAGCAGTTCTTC. Its translation is CASRFKGTSRDEQFF.

This clonotype was counted at least ten times. For the CDR3, the DNA is TGTGCCAGCAGCGATTGGACAGGGTATGCAACTAATGAAAAACTGTTTTTT. Its translation is CASSDWTGYATNEKLFF. The genes are TRBV2 and TRBJ1-4; 8 positions agree with TRBD1. The CDR3 is 17 residues long. Unmatched junction bases numbered 9, after V lost 6 bases and J lost 0 bases. Germline CDR1 is SNHLY and CDR2 is FYNNEI.

This clonotype was counted at least ten times. The rearrangement joins TRBV5-1 to TRBJ2-1; unclear D gene. The tail of the sequence fits TRBJ2-7 better, so the J call may be wrong. CDR1 and CDR2 from the germline V gene are SGHRS and YFSETQ. CDR3 size: 15 residues. CDR3 region: CASSLGHFSYNEQYF. As DNA, the CDR3 is TGCGCCAGCAGCTTGGGGCACTTCTCCTACAATGAGCAGTACTTC.

This clonotype turned up a few times. The chain joins TRBV7-6 to TRBJ2-7; D is ambiguous. The end of the DNA fits TRBJ2-1 better, so the J call may be wrong. Germline CDR1 and CDR2: SGHVS and FNYEAQ. The CDR3 runs 15 residues. The CDR3 bases are TGTGCCAGCAGCTTAGCGTGGGGTTACGACAATGAGCAGTTCTTC. It codes for CASSLAWGYDNEQFF.

This clonotype occurred many times. Without the conserved terminal phenylalanine or tryptophan, this CDR3 likely stems from a read error. The limits of the CDR3 on the DNA are not certain, so only TCRdb's listed CDR3 is given. CDR3 residues: CASSSQGSDYGYTFGS. The chain recombines TRBV7-2 with TRBJ2-7; TRBD1 is taken as the D call from the table, unchecked against the DNA. The CDR3 spans 16 amino acids, including both terminal residues. Looked up from germline, CDR1 is SGHTA and CDR2 is FQGNSA.

V gene TRBV6-9 combines with J gene TRBJ1-6; no definite D call. The germline gives CDR1 MNHGY, CDR2 SVAAGI. Deletions cut 6 bases from V and 9 bases from J, with 9 bases between. The CDR3 sequence is 12 residues long. DNA for the CDR3: TGTGCCAGCAGCAAGGCAGGTTCACCCCTCCACTTT. Protein product: CASSKAGSPLHF.

A note on this clonotype: No conserved phenylalanine or tryptophan ends this CDR3, so it is likely a read error. No DNA is shown, since the ends of the CDR3 on it are uncertain; the CDR3 is the one TCRdb lists. The chain joins TRBV11-1 to TRBJ2-1. Germline V lookup: CDR1 SGHAT, CDR2 FQDESV (reference sequence). The CDR3 length equals 16 residues, ends included. CDR3 residues: CASSLLGESYEQYFGS.

This chain uses TRBV6-1 with TRBJ2-5, with 11 bases lining up with TRBD2. The CDR3 covers 17 residues. The germline CDR1 and CDR2 sequences are MNHNS and SASEGT. Trimming took 6 bases from V and 11 from J; bases not matched to a gene: 20. CDR3 nucleotide sequence: TGTGCCAGCAGCCCCGGGACTAGCGGTACCCGACCCAATGAGCAGTACTTC. Amino acid sequence: CASSPGTSGTRPNEQYF.

V and J are TRBV7-3 and TRBJ2-2; D perhaps matches TRBD1 (6 bases). CDR3 length: 15 residues. V was trimmed by 6 bases and J by 0 bases, leaving 11 bases between them. The germline CDR1 and CDR2 sequences are SGHTA and FQGTGA. The CDR3 protein is CASSEQGPNTGELFF. The CDR3 nucleotides read TGTGCCAGCAGTGAACAGGGTCCGAACACCGGGGAGCTGTTTTTT. The whole variable domain, filled in from reference TRBV7-3 and TRBJ2-2, reads GAGVSQTPSNKVTEKGKYVELRCDPISGHTALYWYRQSLGQGPEFLIYFQGTGAADDSGLPNDRFFAVRPEGSVSTLKIQRTERGDSAVYLCASSEQGPNTGELFFGEGSRLTVL.

This clonotype is classed as medium-sized (0.01 to 0.1%). The J gene is TRBJ2-1, the V gene TRBV28; 7 bases map to TRBD2. The V gene's germline CDR1 is MDHEN and CDR2 SYDVKM. This CDR3 has 13 residues. Losses at the gene ends were 2 bases for V and 9 bases for J; bases not matched to a gene: 4. The CDR3 sequence: CASSLRTSREQFF. CDR3 DNA sequence: TGTGCCAGCAGTTTAAGGACTAGTCGTGAGCAGTTCTTC. Looking up the rest from reference TRBV28 and TRBJ2-1 gives the full variable domain: DVKVTQSSRYLVKRTGEKVFLECVQDMDHENMFWYRQDPGLGLRLIYFSYDVKMKEKGDIPEGYSVSREKKERFSLILESASTNQTSMYLCASSLRTSREQFFGPGTRLTVL.

In regard to this clonotype: A read error may be the cause here, since a much bigger clone is one base away. This rearrangement joins TRBV6-6 to TRBJ2-1, with D uncertain. This CDR3 has 14 amino acids. From germline, CDR1 is MNHNY and CDR2 SVGAGI (reference sequence). Trimming removed 0 bases from V and 10 bases from J, with 13 bases in between. CDR3: CASSYSPMSYEQFF. CDR3 DNA: TGTGCCAGCAGTTACTCGCCCATGTCATACGAGCAGTTCTTC.

With regard to this clonotype: This could be a read error, since a much larger clone is one nucleotide away. The rearrangement uses TRBV5-1 and TRBJ2-5; 13 positions match TRBD2. Germline CDR1 is SGHRS and CDR2 is YFSETQ. With 4 bases clipped from V and 11 bases from J, the junction kept 20 bases outside the gene matches. The CDR3 has 18 residues. This chain's CDR3 is CASSGGTSGKTTYNEQYF. The CDR3 DNA follows: TGCGCCAGCAGCGGGGGGACTAGCGGGAAAACAACCTACAATGAGCAGTACTTC.

Ten or more counts support this clonotype. The rearrangement links TRBV4-2 to TRBJ2-7; 9 nucleotides agree with TRBD2. CDR3 length: 15 residues. Germline assignment: CDR1 LGHNA and CDR2 YNFKEQ. The V segment lost 3 bases and the J segment 0 bases; nucleotides outside the gene matches: 3. CDR3 sequence reads: CASSQLAGSSYEQYF. In DNA, the CDR3 is TGTGCCAGCAGCCAGCTAGCGGGAAGCTCCTACGAGCAGTACTTC.

The CDR3 is CASSPPMTAQETQYF. In DNA form, the CDR3 reads TGTGCCAGCTCACCACCTATGACAGCCCAAGAGACCCAGTACTTC. The chain has TRBV18 and TRBJ2-5; a possible D gene is TRBD1 (5 bases). With 0 bases removed from V and 1 base from J, the gap between germline ends came to 9 bases. This CDR3 is 15 amino acids long. Germline V gene lookup returns CDR1 KGHSH and CDR2 LQKENI.

This chain uses TRBV6-4 with TRBJ2-1, with unresolved D. The CDR3 is 12 amino acids. Deletions cut 8 bases from V and 5 bases from J, with 10 bases between. Germline CDR1 is MRHNA and CDR2 is SNTAGT. DNA of the CDR3: TGTGCCAGCCCCTCATTTGACAATGAGCAGTTCTTC. This codes for CASPSFDNEQFF.

The V call is TRBV7-8, the J call TRBJ2-6, with D possibly being TRBD1 or TRBD2 (6 bases each). The J call is uncertain, as TRBJ2-4 better fits the DNA end. The CDR3 spans 14 residues. Germline loops: CDR1 SGHVS, CDR2 FQNEAQ. The CDR3 DNA reads TGTGCCAGCAGCTCGGGGGCCCACAAAAACATTCAGTACTTC. The encoded protein is CASSSGAHKNIQYF.

This sequence joins TRBV7-3 and TRBJ2-2, with D perhaps assigned TRBD1 or TRBD2 (6 bases each). Looked up from germline, CDR1 is SGHTA and CDR2 is FQGTGA. V was pared by 4 bases and J by 0 bases, with 12 bases between. The CDR3 is made up of 16 amino acids. The CDR3 DNA reads TGTGCCAGCAGCTCGTCCGGGGGCCCGAACACCGGGGAGCTGTTTTTT. This gives the protein CASSSSGGPNTGELFF.

V usage is TRBV3-1 and J usage is TRBJ1-1; D is undetermined. Germline CDR1 reads LGHDT; CDR2 reads YNNKEL (reference sequence). Trimming shortened V by 1 base and J by 0 bases, and 9 bases separated the two germline ends. CDR3 size: 15 residues. The CDR3 sequence is CASSQGEGMNTEAFF. Written as DNA, the CDR3 is TGTGCCAGCAGCCAAGGAGAAGGGATGAACACTGAAGCTTTCTTT.

About this clonotype itself: Here the CDR3 omits its conserved ending phenylalanine or tryptophan, so a read error is the likely source. The DNA is omitted, as the CDR3 cannot be located on it reliably, and the CDR3 follows TCRdb's listing. The chain has TRBV7-6 and TRBJ2-7; TRBD1 is taken as the D call from the table, unchecked against the DNA. 19 amino acids form the CDR3, both terminal residues included. Germline V gene data show CDR1 as SGHVS and CDR2 as FNYEAQ. The CDR3 reads CASSPTTGSGTYNEQFFGS.

The chain has TRBV6-6 and TRBJ2-7; 8 bases align to TRBD1. The ends lost 1 base at V and 7 bases at J; junction bases unmatched: 9. In germline, CDR1 is MNHNY, CDR2 SVGAGI (reference sequence). The CDR3 has 15 amino acids. CDR3 bases: TGTGCCAGCAGTTACTTGGGGACAGGAACTAATGAGCAGTACTTC. Protein product: CASSYLGTGTNEQYF.

In this sample, this clonotype turned up many times. The rearrangement uses TRBV5-1 and TRBJ2-1; D not certain. The CDR3 runs to 15 residues. CDR1 and CDR2 (germline): SGHRS, YFSETQ. V lost 0 bases and J lost 0, with 7 bases in between. CDR3 bases: TGCGCCAGCAGCTTGGGGCACTTCTCCTACAATGAGCAGTTCTTC. This gives the protein CASSLGHFSYNEQFF.

This clonotype was counted a single time. The chain uses TRBV6-8 and TRBJ2-7; D tentatively fits TRBD1 or TRBD2 (5 bases each). Trimming took off 6 bases at V and 2 bases at J, with 11 bases between the two ends. Germline V gene lookup returns CDR1 MNHGY and CDR2 SAAAGT. There are 13 residues in the CDR3. The CDR3 here is CASSQGAAYEQYF. Here the CDR3 DNA reads TGTGCCAGCAGCCAGGGAGCAGCCTACGAGCAGTACTTC.

This chain connects TRBV5-1 to TRBJ2-1; D might be TRBD2 (6 bases). V shed 6 bases and J shed 13 bases, with 26 bases lying between them. This CDR3 has 15 amino acids. Per germline, CDR1 SGHRS and CDR2 YFSETQ. In nucleotides, the CDR3 is TGCGCCAGCACTAGGGGCAGAACAACGGGAGAGACCCAGTTCTTC. Its translation is CASTRGRTTGETQFF.

The chain has TRBV20-1 and TRBJ2-4; 9 positions match TRBD1. Germline V CDR1 and CDR2: DFQATT, SNEGSKA (reference sequence). CDR3 length: 13 residues. J was trimmed by 5 bases and V by 6 bases; bases with no gene match: 5. CDR3 DNA: TGCAGTGCCCAGGGACAGGGTCAAAACATTCAGTACTTC. Translated, it gives CSAQGQGQNIQYF.

The gene calls are TRBV24-1 and TRBJ2-7; the D gene is possibly TRBD1 (6 bases). With the DNA end fitting TRBJ2-5 better, the J assignment may be wrong. This CDR3 comprises 13 residues. In germline, CDR1 is KGHDR, CDR2 SFDVKD. The CDR3 nucleotides are TGTGCCACCAGTGATTCAGGGGTGGAGACCCAGTACTTC. Encoded protein: CATSDSGVETQYF.